This T cell receptor (beta chain) was recorded in a study of beta chain features in type 1 diabetes. Of note for this clone: Its target is unknown.

Findings of the study overall: A moderate, significant TCRB CDR3 shortening appeared in type 1 diabetes across four CD4+ subsets. PCR might preferentially amplify shorter templates, equally in patients and controls. Using cDNA template may skew counts toward highly expressing activated cells.

Isolated RNA was reverse transcribed in full, so expressed TCRB transcripts were sequenced. Data came from immunoSEQ multiplex PCR; TCRdb stores just in-frame clones and leaves some out. The sample yields about 160,000 clones, approximately 8% seen once. The TCR sequence derives from a man between 18 and 35 years old with type 1 diabetes. Sequences were obtained from central memory CD4+ T cells from blood.

The CDR3 DNA is TGTGCCAGCAGCTTCGGGCAGGGGGGATACAATGAGCAGTTCTTC. Translated: CASSFGQGGYNEQFF. The chain joins TRBV7-2 to TRBJ2-1, with a tentative D call TRBD1 (7 bases). CDR3 length equals 15 residues. Germline V gene data show CDR1 as SGHTA and CDR2 as FQGNSA. V lost 3 bases to trimming and J lost 4 bases, with 13 bases between them.